Below are 28 T cell receptor beta chains sequenced from a single sample in a study of cytomegalovirus exposure and HLA in healthy donors. Use of 60 Vbeta and 13 Jbeta primers characterized the PCR. Clones were sequenced by immunoSEQ multiplex PCR, and TCRdb holds only the in-frame ones, with some missing. The sample records around 110,000 clones, more than 60% being singletons. The material sequenced was PBMCs. Every receptor here comes from a man aged 55 to 70 in good health and CMV-seronegative.

The V gene is TRBV5-1, the J gene TRBJ1-1; TRBD1 aligns across 9 bases. The CDR3 covers 15 residues. The V segment lost 5 bases and the J segment 6 bases; nucleotides outside the gene matches: 11. Germline V lookup: CDR1 SGHRS, CDR2 YFSETQ. The CDR3 loop is CASRTAGTGYAEAFF. CDR3 sequence (DNA): TGCGCCAGCAGAACTGCCGGGACAGGGTATGCTGAAGCTTTCTTT.

CDR3 nucleotides: TGTGCCAGCAGCTTAGCCAGGCACGGGGAGCTGTTTTTT. The encoded protein is CASSLARHGELFF. V and J are TRBV7-9 and TRBJ2-2, with D hard to call. V lost 0 bases and J lost 7, with 6 bases in between. CDR3 length: 13 amino acids. Germline lookup yields CDR1 SEHNR and CDR2 FQNEAQ (reference sequence).

J is TRBJ1-5 and V is TRBV10-3; D call uncertain. In germline, CDR1 is ENHRY, CDR2 SYGVKD. CDR3 length: 13 residues. V was pared by 0 bases and J by 7 bases, with 7 bases between. In nucleotides, the CDR3 is TGTGCCATCAGTGAGTCGGAGAGGCAGCCCCAGCATTTT. It translates to CAISESERQPQHF.

This clone occurred a few times. This chain connects TRBV7-3 to TRBJ1-2; 7 nucleotides align to TRBD1. Trimming removed 2 bases from V and 5 bases from J; junction bases left unmatched: 2. This CDR3 is 13 amino acids long. Germline CDR1 SGHTA, CDR2 FQGTGA. This chain's CDR3 is CASSLDREYGYTF. CDR3 coding DNA: TGTGCCAGCAGCTTAGACAGGGAGTATGGCTACACCTTC.

V gene TRBV6-6 combines with J gene TRBJ2-1, with 14 nucleotides matching TRBD2. The CDR3 totals 16 residues. Germline CDR1 is MNHNY and CDR2 is SVGAGI (reference sequence). Trimming at V came to 5 bases and at J to 15 bases, leaving 15 bases not matched to a gene. DNA for the CDR3: TGTGCCAGCAGTCCTCCCCCGGGACTAGCGGGGGATCGGCGGTTCTTC. Its protein product is CASSPPPGLAGDRRFF.

The genes are TRBV6-5 and TRBJ1-1, with 9 bases fitting TRBD1. J lost 1 base, V lost 6 bases, and 6 bases had no gene match. This CDR3 comprises 15 residues. The germline CDR1 and CDR2 sequences are MNHEY and SVGAGI. This CDR3 reads CASRYPGQGNTEAFF. The DNA for the CDR3 is TGTGCCAGCAGATACCCGGGACAGGGGAACACTGAAGCTTTCTTT.

This clone has just one count. V is TRBV28 and J is TRBJ1-5; TRBD1 might be the D (5 bases). Germline V gene sequence: CDR1 MDHEN, CDR2 SYDVKM. Trimming stripped 4 bases from V and 9 bases from J, with 10 bases between. The CDR3 has 12 amino acids. CDR3 sequence (DNA): TGTGCCAGCAGTTATTCAGGGTTGCCCCAGCATTTT. Amino acids: CASSYSGLPQHF.

This chain uses TRBV28 with TRBJ2-1; 8 nucleotides match TRBD2. Trimming took 8 bases from V and 7 from J; bases not matched to a gene: 10. There are 14 residues in the CDR3. The germline gives CDR1 MDHEN, CDR2 SYDVKM. Here the CDR3 reads CASLSTGTSNEQFF. The DNA of the CDR3 is TGTGCCAGCTTAAGCACCGGGACTAGTAATGAGCAGTTCTTC.

V usage is TRBV19 and J usage is TRBJ1-1, with D tentatively TRBD1 (5 bases). The CDR3 consists of 17 residues. Germline assignment: CDR1 LNHDA and CDR2 SQIVND (reference sequence). V lost 1 base and J lost 1, with 16 bases in between. The CDR3 coding sequence is TGTGCCAGTAGTATAGCTCCTAGCGGGACCCAGAACACTGAAGCTTTCTTT. It encodes CASSIAPSGTQNTEAFF. Looking up the rest from reference TRBV19 and TRBJ1-1 gives the full variable domain: DGGITQSPKYLFRKEGQNVTLSCEQNLNHDAMYWYRQDPGQGLRLIYYSQIVNDFQKGDIAEGYSVSREKKESFPLTVTSAQKNPTAFYLCASSIAPSGTQNTEAFFGQGTRLTVV.

The chain uses TRBV18 and TRBJ2-5, with D possibly being TRBD2 (5 bases). CDR3 length: 12 amino acids. CDR1 and CDR2 from the germline V gene are KGHSH and LQKENI. V was trimmed by 2 bases and J by 5 bases, leaving 6 bases between them. Written as DNA, the CDR3 is TGTGCCAGCTCACCATCGGGGGAGACCCAGTACTTC. It translates to CASSPSGETQYF.

This chain joins TRBV30 and TRBJ2-2; 8 bases are shared with TRBD1. Germline CDR1 is GTSNPN and CDR2 is SVGIG (reference sequence). The CDR3 is 16 residues long. The V and J ends lost 2 bases and 2 bases, in that order; junction bases with no gene match: 7. The CDR3 sequence: CAWSTGQAGNTGELFF. In nucleotides, the CDR3 is TGTGCCTGGAGTACGGGACAGGCGGGAAACACCGGGGAGCTGTTTTTT.

This clone was seen a single time. The genes are TRBV28 and TRBJ2-7; TRBD1 matches 11 bases. The CDR3 spans 16 residues. Looked up from germline, CDR1 is MDHEN and CDR2 is SYDVKM. V lost 5 bases and J lost 4; bases outside the gene matches: 10. CDR3 nucleotide sequence: TGTGCCAGCAGTAGAATGGGACAGGGGGTTAGTTACGAGCAGTACGTC. The encoded protein is CASSRMGQGVSYEQYV.

The chain employs TRBV7-2 and TRBJ2-1; 8 bases map to TRBD2. Unmatched junction bases numbered 9, after V lost 5 bases and J lost 6 bases. This CDR3 spans 15 amino acids. Germline CDR1 reads SGHTA; CDR2 reads FQGNSA. CDR3 in DNA: TGTGCCAGCAGCCCGGGGGGGAACAGGGTCAATGAGCAGTTCTTC. This translates into CASSPGGNRVNEQFF.

The V call is TRBV5-1, the J call TRBJ2-1; 9 nucleotides agree with TRBD1. The length of the CDR3 is 14 residues. In germline, CDR1 is SGHRS, CDR2 YFSETQ. Germline trimming cut 0 bases from V and 7 bases from J; bases unmatched to any gene: 2. CDR3 DNA sequence: TGCGCCAGCAGCTTGGGACAGGGGGTAAATGAGCAGTTCTTC. Residues: CASSLGQGVNEQFF.

The V call is TRBV5-4, the J call TRBJ2-7, with a tentative D call TRBD2 (5 bases). The CDR3 runs 15 residues. Germline V gives CDR1 SGHNT, CDR2 YYREEE (reference sequence). Deletions cut 5 bases from V and 0 bases from J, with 15 bases between. The CDR3, as DNA: TGTGCCAGCAGTTCTACTCGGGGATCCTCCTACGAGCAGTACGTC. It translates to CASSSTRGSSYEQYV.

This chain uses TRBV28 with TRBJ1-2, with 7 bases identical to TRBD1. Germline V CDR1 and CDR2: MDHEN, SYDVKM. The ends lost 5 bases at V and 4 bases at J; junction bases unmatched: 19. The CDR3 loop spans 18 amino acids. CDR3 sequence: CASSPLLGGQEGFYGYTF. In DNA, the CDR3 is TGTGCCAGCAGTCCCTTATTGGGAGGACAGGAGGGATTCTATGGCTACACCTTC.

This sequence joins TRBV13 and TRBJ2-1, with TRBD1 matching 8 bases. The CDR3 spans 15 residues. From germline, CDR1 is PRHDT and CDR2 FYEKMQ (reference sequence). The V and J ends lost 5 bases and 2 bases, in that order; junction bases with no gene match: 5. CDR3 sequence: CASSPDRGPYNEQFF. The CDR3 DNA follows: TGTGCCAGCAGCCCCGACAGGGGACCCTACAATGAGCAGTTCTTC.

V gene TRBV5-1 combines with J gene TRBJ1-2; D is perhaps TRBD1 (6 bases). CDR3 length: 14 residues. Germline CDR1 SGHRS, CDR2 YFSETQ. V lost 1 base, J lost 4 bases, and 11 bases lay in between. In DNA form, the CDR3 reads TGCGCCAGCAGCTTGTCGGCAGGGGTCTATGGCTACACCTTC. Translating it yields CASSLSAGVYGYTF.

The chain combines TRBV29-1 with TRBJ1-2, with D perhaps TRBD1 (6 bases). The germline CDR1 and CDR2 sequences are SQVTM and ANQGSEA. There are 12 residues in the CDR3. Trimming took 3 bases from V and 2 from J, leaving 7 bases between them. In DNA, the CDR3 is TGCAGCGTTGACACAGGGAACTATGGCTACACCTTC. Translated: CSVDTGNYGYTF.

CDR3 sequence: CASSVTTGVSETQYF. The CDR3 DNA is TGTGCCAGCAGCGTTACTACAGGGGTGAGCGAGACCCAGTACTTC. V usage is TRBV9 and J usage is TRBJ2-5; 7 bases align to TRBD1. The CDR3 runs 15 residues. V dropped 2 bases and J dropped 5; count of bases not matched to a gene: 9. Germline V gene data show CDR1 as SGDLS and CDR2 as YYNGEE.

The chain recombines TRBV6-1 with TRBJ2-5, with 7 positions matching TRBD1. The CDR3 is made up of 13 amino acids. The germline V gene has CDR1 MNHNS and CDR2 SASEGT. V dropped 4 bases and J dropped 5; count of bases not matched to a gene: 4. CDR3 amino acids: CASSVTGLETQYF. The DNA for the CDR3 is TGTGCCAGCAGTGTGACAGGGTTGGAGACCCAGTACTTC.

The gene calls are TRBV4-2 and TRBJ1-2; D may be TRBD1 (6 bases). CDR3 size: 15 residues. Germline CDR1 is LGHNA and CDR2 is YNFKEQ. V shed 4 bases and J shed 4 bases, with 16 bases lying between them. CDR3 nucleotides: TGTGCCAGCAGCCCTCGGACAGAAAGGGTCTATGGCTACACCTTC. It codes for CASSPRTERVYGYTF.

This chain connects TRBV6-1 to TRBJ2-3; D ambiguous. Trimming removed 0 bases from V and 3 bases from J, with 4 bases in between. Germline loops: CDR1 MNHNS, CDR2 SASEGT. This CDR3 contains 13 residues. The CDR3 region has the DNA TGTGCCAGCAGTGAAGCGCGAACAGATACGCAGTATTTT. It is translated as CASSEARTDTQYF.

The gene calls are TRBV5-8 and TRBJ1-2; 11 nucleotides agree with TRBD1. From germline, CDR1 is SGHTS and CDR2 YDEGEE. With V trimmed by 9 bases and J by 4 bases, 11 bases remained unmatched. The CDR3 has 15 residues. The CDR3 coding sequence is TGTGCCACCCAGGACAGGGGGCTCCTCTTCTATGGCTACACCTTC. The encoded protein is CATQDRGLLFYGYTF.

This clone was seen only once. The chain joins TRBV18 to TRBJ2-7, with TRBD2 matching over 9 bases. Germline CDR1 reads KGHSH; CDR2 reads LQKENI. J lost 7 bases, V lost 6 bases, and 10 bases had no gene match. The CDR3 is made up of 14 amino acids. CDR3 protein: CASSPNAGGVEQYV. In nucleotides, the CDR3 is TGTGCCAGCTCCCCCAATGCGGGGGGGGTAGAGCAGTACGTC.

The CDR3 loop reads CASSSPGSGEQFF. CDR3 DNA sequence: TGTGCCAGCAGCTCCCCCGGGTCGGGTGAGCAGTTCTTC. This chain links TRBV6-5 with TRBJ2-1; D is unresolved. With 6 bases removed from V and 9 bases from J, the gap between germline ends came to 15 bases. Per germline, CDR1 MNHEY and CDR2 SVGAGI. The CDR3 runs 13 residues.

This clone was seen a few times. The chain combines TRBV6-5 with TRBJ1-4, with 9 bases fitting TRBD1. With V trimmed by 2 bases and J by 6 bases, 4 bases remained unmatched. This CDR3 comprises 15 residues. Germline V CDR1 and CDR2: MNHEY, SVGAGI. CDR3 amino acids: CASSYLGTGHEKLFF. In DNA, the CDR3 is TGTGCCAGCAGTTACCTCGGGACAGGGCATGAAAAACTGTTTTTT.

This clone appeared once. The chain combines TRBV19 with TRBJ2-2; D possibly corresponds to TRBD1 (6 bases). Per the germline V gene, CDR1 is LNHDA and CDR2 is SQIVND (reference sequence). The CDR3 has 14 residues. Trimming stripped 8 bases from V and 0 bases from J, with 10 bases between. The CDR3 nucleotides read TGTGCCAGTGGGGGCGCCGCGAACACCGGGGAGCTGTTTTTT. Its translation is CASGGAANTGELFF.